This T cell receptor (beta chain) was identified in a study of shared clonotypes between healthy human individuals. Germline CDR1 and CDR2: LNHDA and SQIVND (reference sequence). Trimming removed 4 bases from V and 1 base from J, with 8 bases in between. This CDR3 spans 13 amino acids. Clones were sequenced by immunoSEQ multiplex PCR, and TCRdb holds only the in-frame ones, with some missing. The repertoire holds 950,000 to 1,100,000 clones, about 80% seen once, with about 1.5% in the top ten. Whole-study findings and limits: Collection of samples was limited to blood; tissue repertoires likely differ. Sharing of clonotypes among donors was expected to vary with sequencing depth.

As to this clone: The antigen remains undetermined.

Sequencing used memory CD4+ T cells sorted from blood. As for subset: CD45RA-negative fraction. The sequence was collected from a man aged 18 to 30 in good health. V and J are TRBV19 and TRBJ2-7, with D uncertain. Here the CDR3 reads CASSKAASYEQYF. As DNA, the CDR3 is TGTGCCAGTAGTAAGGCAGCGTCCTACGAGCAGTACTTC.